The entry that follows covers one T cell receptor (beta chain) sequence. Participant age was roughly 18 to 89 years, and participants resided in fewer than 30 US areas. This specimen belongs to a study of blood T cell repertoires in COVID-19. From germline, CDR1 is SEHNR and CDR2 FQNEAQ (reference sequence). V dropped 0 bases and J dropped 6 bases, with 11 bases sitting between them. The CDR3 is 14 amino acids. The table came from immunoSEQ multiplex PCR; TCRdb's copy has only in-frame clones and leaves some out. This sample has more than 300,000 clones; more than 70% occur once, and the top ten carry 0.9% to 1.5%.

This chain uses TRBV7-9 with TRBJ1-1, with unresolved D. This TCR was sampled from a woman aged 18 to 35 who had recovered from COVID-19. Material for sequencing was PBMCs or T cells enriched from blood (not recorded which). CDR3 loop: CASSLAGGGAEAFF. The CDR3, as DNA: TGTGCCAGCAGCTTAGCGGGCGGAGGAGCTGAAGCTTTCTTT.